The 29 T cell receptor beta chains reported below all come from one sample, sequenced in a study of blood T cells in healthy people across ages (dated by TCRdb to between 2014 and 2016). Libraries were prepared through 5' RACE. The reads were generated on an Illumina HiSeq 2500. A second PCR of roughly 7 to 11 cycles was performed with a sample-barcoded 5' primer and a J-beta primer mix. The public sequencing data were trimmed at Q25 with fastp and processed into clonotypes with MiXCR by TCRdb, which kept only in-frame beta chains. One record per CDR3 amino acid sequence lists the most common genes and DNA. The sample table lists roughly 1,100,000 distinct CDR3 sequences, roughly a quarter of them with a count of one. The ten largest clones add up to approximately 0.79% of the sample. The same data also went into a second study, on T cells of mothers and their children.

Input material: blood. Every receptor here comes from a girl aged 2 to 9 in good health.

This clonotype was counted between two and nine times. The chain is built from TRBV6-1 and TRBJ2-5; TRBD2 matches 13 bases. The end of the DNA fits TRBJ2-1 better, so the J call may be wrong. CDR1 and CDR2 (germline): MNHNS, SASEGT. The CDR3 consists of 15 residues. CDR3 nucleotides: TGTGCCAGCAGTGAGGGACTAGCGGGGTACAATGAGCAGTTCTTC. It codes for CASSEGLAGYNEQFF.

The gene calls are TRBV28 and TRBJ2-7; D perhaps matches TRBD2 (5 bases). The CDR3 extends over 16 amino acids. CDR1 is MDHEN and CDR2 is SYDVKM in the germline V gene. V gave up 6 bases and J gave up 0 bases, with 18 bases separating them. DNA of the CDR3: TGTGCCAGCAGCGGAAAACTAGGTCTGAGCTCCTACGAGCAGTACTTC. Protein sequence: CASSGKLGLSSYEQYF.

The chain employs TRBV12-3 or TRBV12-4 and TRBJ1-1; 7 bases align to TRBD1. The CDR3 sequence is 14 residues long. V gave up 6 bases and J gave up 3 bases; unmatched junction bases: 7. CDR3 coding DNA: TGTGCCAGCAGCGTGGCAGGGGGGGACACTGAAGCTTTCTTT. Its protein product is CASSVAGGDTEAFF.

This clonotype has only a few counts. V usage is TRBV4-3 and J usage is TRBJ1-2; D is unresolved. V was shortened by 1 base and J by 8 bases, with 17 bases between the two germline ends. CDR3 size: 15 residues. Germline CDR1 reads LGHNA; CDR2 reads YSLEER. CDR3 DNA: TGCGCCAGCAGCCAAGTAGCAGGCCCTTCCCGGGGCTACACCTTC. Its protein product is CASSQVAGPSRGYTF.

The chain links TRBV29-1 to TRBJ2-1; D gene unclear. Looked up from germline, CDR1 is SQVTM and CDR2 is ANQGSEA. V shed 8 bases and J shed 5 bases, with 16 bases lying between them. The CDR3 covers 13 residues. CDR3: CSIQLGANNEQFF. The CDR3 bases are TGCAGCATCCAACTTGGTGCGAACAATGAGCAGTTCTTC.

The chain links TRBV24-1 to TRBJ2-4; 7 positions match TRBD1. CDR3 length equals 14 residues. V lost 7 bases and J lost 3; bases outside the gene matches: 5. In germline, CDR1 is KGHDR, CDR2 SFDVKD. In nucleotides, the CDR3 is TGTGCCACCAGAATAGGACAGGACAAAAACATTCAGTACTTC. It yields the protein CATRIGQDKNIQYF.

The CDR3 DNA reads TGTGCCAGCAGGTTAGCTAGGGGTACGCAGTATTTT. Amino acids: CASRLARGTQYF. V usage is TRBV28 and J usage is TRBJ2-3; D is possibly TRBD1 (5 bases). CDR1 and CDR2 from the germline V gene are MDHEN and SYDVKM. There are 12 residues in the CDR3. V gave up 6 bases and J gave up 8 bases, with 12 bases separating them.

This clonotype was counted a few times. This chain links TRBV4-1 with TRBJ2-2; D perhaps matches TRBD2 (6 bases). Germline CDR1 MGHRA, CDR2 YSYEKL. Trimming pared 0 bases from V and 2 bases from J, leaving 10 bases between. This CDR3 contains 16 residues. CDR3 sequence (DNA): TGCGCCAGCAGCCAAGAGACGGGAGCAAACACCGGGGAGCTGTTTTTT. Protein: CASSQETGANTGELFF.

This clonotype appeared a few times. The chain links TRBV29-1 to TRBJ2-5, with no clear D. Germline V gene data show CDR1 as SQVTM and CDR2 as ANQGSEA. The length of the CDR3 is 16 residues. V lost 4 bases and J lost 1, with 19 bases in between. The CDR3 is CSVGETGPIPQETQYF. The CDR3 DNA sequence: TGCAGCGTTGGGGAAACTGGGCCAATCCCCCAAGAGACCCAGTACTTC. Looking up the rest from reference TRBV29-1 and TRBJ2-5 gives the full variable domain: SAVISQKPSRDICQRGTSLTIQCQVDSQVTMMFWYRQQPGQSLTLIATANQGSEATYESGFVIDKFPISRPNLTFSTLTVSNMSPEDSSIYLCSVGETGPIPQETQYFGPGTRLLVL.

The table lists this clonotype with a few counts. The chain links TRBV4-2 to TRBJ2-5; D gene unclear. The J call may be wrong; the DNA end is better matched by TRBJ2-7. Germline V gives CDR1 LGHNA, CDR2 YNFKEQ. The CDR3 is 14 residues long. The CDR3 spells CASSQEETVYEQYF. The CDR3 DNA follows: TGTGCCAGCAGCCAAGAGGAGACTGTCTACGAGCAGTACTTC.

The chain has TRBV29-1 and TRBJ2-5, with 12 bases that match TRBD2. The V segment lost 2 bases and the J segment 5 bases; nucleotides outside the gene matches: 12. This CDR3 is 17 amino acids long. Germline values: CDR1 SQVTM, CDR2 ANQGSEA. The CDR3 nucleotides read TGCAGCGTTGAAAGGATGTCTAGCGGGAGGGAAAGGGAGACCCAGTACTTC. Translated, it gives CSVERMSSGRERETQYF.

As for this clonotype: At one end, the junction sequence differs from germline, possibly due to a read error. The chain links TRBV7-7 to TRBJ2-3, with a weak D call TRBD2 (6 bases). Germline V CDR1 and CDR2: SSHAT, FNYEAQ (reference sequence). The CDR3 is made up of 13 amino acids. The CDR3 nucleotides read TGTGCTAGCAAACGGGACTCTTCAGATACGCAGTATTTT. Protein sequence: CASKRDSSDTQYF.

With respect to this clonotype: One junction end does not reproduce the germline sequence, and a read error may be involved. The rearrangement joins TRBV15 to TRBJ2-5; the D gene is possibly TRBD1 (5 bases). Germline V lookup: CDR1 LNHNV, CDR2 YYDKDF (reference sequence). The CDR3 spans 15 residues. DNA of the CDR3: TGTGCCACCAGAGATTCCGCCCAGGGATCCGAGACCCAGTGCTTC. As protein: CATRDSAQGSETQCF.

This clonotype was seen a few times. The rearrangement uses TRBV6-2 or TRBV6-3 and TRBJ2-2, with a weak D call TRBD2 (5 bases). There are 17 residues in the CDR3. Germline V gene sequence: CDR1 MNHEY, CDR2 SVGEGT. V was cut by 2 bases and J by 1 base, with 14 bases left in between. The CDR3 region has the DNA TGTGCCAGCAGTTACCTCCCGACTACCCTGAACACCGGGGAGCTGTTTTTT. Protein: CASSYLPTTLNTGELFF.

This clonotype has a handful of counts. The V call is TRBV4-1, the J call TRBJ1-2; perhaps TRBD1 as D (5 bases). The germline V and J ends were trimmed by 1 base and 7 bases, with 13 bases remaining between them. This CDR3 region has 14 residues. Germline V CDR1 and CDR2: MGHRA, YSYEKL. The CDR3 bases are TGCGCCAGCAGCCAAGTCCTTCAGGGTGGTGGCTACACCTTC. Its translation is CASSQVLQGGGYTF.

The gene calls are TRBV28 and TRBJ1-1; 11 nucleotides line up with TRBD1. V lost 5 bases to trimming and J lost 1 base; unmatched junction nucleotides: 6. The CDR3 is 16 residues long. CDR1 and CDR2 (germline): MDHEN, SYDVKM. In nucleotides, the CDR3 is TGTGCCAGCAGTCCCGGACAGGGGGCGTGGAACACTGAAGCTTTCTTT. Translating gives CASSPGQGAWNTEAFF.

There are a few counts of this clonotype. The V and J genes are TRBV7-9 and TRBJ1-2; D remains ambiguous. Germline V gene lookup returns CDR1 SEHNR and CDR2 FQNEAQ (reference sequence). Trimming cost V 8 bases and J 4 bases, with 23 bases left between them. This CDR3 is 16 amino acids long. The CDR3 protein is CASCTPASRAIYGYTF. The CDR3 DNA reads as TGTGCCAGCTGCACCCCCGCTAGCCGGGCGATCTATGGCTACACCTTC.

This clonotype was observed a few times. The J gene is TRBJ2-4, the V gene TRBV4-2; D is perhaps TRBD1 (5 bases). The length of the CDR3 is 18 residues. Trimming pared 0 bases from V and 1 base from J, leaving 16 bases between. Germline loops: CDR1 LGHNA, CDR2 YNFKEQ. The CDR3 nucleotides read TGTGCCAGCAGCCAAGAGGGGCCCCCAGTCTCGGCCAAAAACATTCAGTACTTC. Protein product: CASSQEGPPVSAKNIQYF.

The chain employs TRBV20-1 and TRBJ1-2; unclear D gene. This CDR3 is built from 12 residues. Germline CDR1 reads DFQATT; CDR2 reads SNEGSKA (reference sequence). Trimming stripped 5 bases from V and 5 bases from J, with 12 bases between. The CDR3 DNA reads TGCAGTGCTCCCTTAAAAGCTTATGGCTACACCTTC. Amino acids: CSAPLKAYGYTF.

The sample holds a few counts of this clonotype. The chain couples TRBV6-5 to TRBJ2-7; tentatively, D is TRBD2 (6 bases). The CDR3 has 14 residues. Germline assignment: CDR1 MNHEY and CDR2 SVGAGI. The ends were cut back, 6 bases at V and 0 bases at J, with 12 bases in the middle. The CDR3 bases are TGTGCCAGCAGGGGGGACTTAACCTCCTACGAGCAGTACTTC. Translated, it gives CASRGDLTSYEQYF.

This chain links TRBV5-1 with TRBJ2-5; perhaps TRBD2 as D (7 bases). The CDR3 contains 16 residues. V lost 5 bases, J lost 1 base, and 18 bases lay in between. Germline assignment: CDR1 SGHRS and CDR2 YFSETQ. The CDR3 bases are TGCGCCAGCAGGCCCTCAGGGCGGGGGCCCCAAGAGACCCAGTACTTC. The encoded protein is CASRPSGRGPQETQYF. The full variable domain, rest sourced from reference TRBV5-1 and TRBJ2-5, is KAGVTQTPRYLIKTRGQQVTLSCSPISGHRSVSWYQQTPGQGLQFLFEYFSETQRNKGNFPGRFSGRQFSNSRSEMNVSTLELGDSALYLCASRPSGRGPQETQYFGPGTRLLVL.

The genes are TRBV11-3 and TRBJ1-4; D perhaps matches TRBD1 (5 bases). Germline V gives CDR1 SGHNT, CDR2 YENEEA. This CDR3 is built from 17 residues. Trimming removed 2 bases at V and 8 bases at J, with 21 bases between. CDR3 nucleotide sequence: TGTGCCAGCAGCTTACTTTTCGGACAACGATCGGGGGAAAAACTGTTTTTT. It codes for CASSLLFGQRSGEKLFF.

The rearrangement uses TRBV20-1 and TRBJ2-1; 9 bases align to TRBD2. CDR1 DFQATT and CDR2 SNEGSKA come from the germline V gene (reference sequence). The J segment lost 9 bases and the V segment lost 0 bases, leaving 6 bases of the junction unmatched. The length of the CDR3 is 14 residues. The CDR3 DNA reads as TGCAGTGCTAGAGAGCGGGGGGGTGGGTTTGAGCAGTTCTTC. Protein: CSARERGGGFEQFF.

The chain uses TRBV7-9 and TRBJ2-6, with no clear D. The V end lost 5 bases, the J end lost 2 bases, and 7 bases lay between the germline ends. The CDR3 totals 14 residues. Germline-derived CDR1 and CDR2 are SEHNR and FQNEAQ (reference sequence). This CDR3 is CASSPVTGANVLTF. For the CDR3, the DNA is TGTGCCAGCAGCCCCGTAACTGGGGCCAACGTCCTGACTTTC.

The rearrangement joins TRBV5-1 to TRBJ2-2; D is unclear. V was trimmed by 4 bases and J by 4 bases, leaving 17 bases between them. Germline values: CDR1 SGHRS, CDR2 YFSETQ. CDR3 size: 16 residues. CDR3 bases: TGCGCCAGCAGCCCCCTAAGGAGTATTGGCACCGGGGAGCTGTTTTTT. It translates to CASSPLRSIGTGELFF.

The chain recombines TRBV28 with TRBJ1-1, with TRBD1 identical over 8 bases. CDR3 size: 13 residues. V trimming: 11 bases; J trimming: 7 bases; junction bases outside the gene matches: 12. Per germline, CDR1 MDHEN and CDR2 SYDVKM. Here the CDR3 DNA reads TGTGCCGTCCATAGGGACAGGCCCCTTGAAGCTTTCTTT. This gives the protein CAVHRDRPLEAFF.

This clonotype appeared a few times. The chain employs TRBV6-5 and TRBJ2-2, with a possible D match to TRBD2 (6 bases). V gave up 6 bases and J gave up 2 bases, with 13 bases separating them. The CDR3 is 15 amino acids. CDR1 MNHEY and CDR2 SVGAGI come from the germline V gene. CDR3: CASSDWDSNTGELFF. The DNA of the CDR3 is TGTGCCAGCAGCGACTGGGACTCAAACACCGGGGAGCTGTTTTTT.

This clonotype was seen a few times. The chain employs TRBV6-6 and TRBJ2-1; the match to TRBD1 covers 7 bases. V was pared by 5 bases and J by 2 bases, with 9 bases of the junction left unmatched. Germline lookup yields CDR1 MNHNY and CDR2 SVGAGI (reference sequence). There are 16 residues in the CDR3. The CDR3 nucleotides read TGTGCCAGCAGTCCTGGGACAGCAGGGACCTACAATGAGCAGTTCTTC. It yields the protein CASSPGTAGTYNEQFF.

In this sample, this clonotype turned up a few times. The chain couples TRBV29-1 to TRBJ2-1; 8 bases are shared with TRBD2. With V trimmed by 3 bases and J by 0 bases, 7 bases remained unmatched. From germline, CDR1 is SQVTM and CDR2 ANQGSEA. CDR3 length equals 16 residues. The CDR3 DNA sequence: TGCAGCGTTGATTTTCCAAGCGGGAGCTCCTACAATGAGCAGTTCTTC. Translation gives CSVDFPSGSSYNEQFF.